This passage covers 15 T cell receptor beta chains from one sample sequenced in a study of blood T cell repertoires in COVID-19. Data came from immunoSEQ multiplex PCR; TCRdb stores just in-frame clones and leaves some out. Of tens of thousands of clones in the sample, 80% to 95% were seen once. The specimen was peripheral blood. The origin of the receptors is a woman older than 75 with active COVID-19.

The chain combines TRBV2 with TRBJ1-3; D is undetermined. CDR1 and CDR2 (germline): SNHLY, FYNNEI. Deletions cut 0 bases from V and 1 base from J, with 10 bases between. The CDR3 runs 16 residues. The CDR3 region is CASSEARAGSGNTIYF. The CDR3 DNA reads TGTGCCAGCAGTGAAGCGCGAGCGGGGTCTGGAAACACCATATATTTT.

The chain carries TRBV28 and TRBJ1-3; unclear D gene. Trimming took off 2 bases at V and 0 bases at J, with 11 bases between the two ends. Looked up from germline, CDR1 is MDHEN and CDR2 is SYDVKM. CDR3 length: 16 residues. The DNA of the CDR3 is TGTGCCAGCAGTTTAAACGTGGGCCACTCTGGAAACACCATATATTTT. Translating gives CASSLNVGHSGNTIYF.

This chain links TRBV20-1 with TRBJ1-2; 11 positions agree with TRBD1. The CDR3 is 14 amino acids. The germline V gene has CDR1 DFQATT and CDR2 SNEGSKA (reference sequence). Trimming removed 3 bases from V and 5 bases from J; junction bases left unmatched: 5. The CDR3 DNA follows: TGCAGTGCTAGTGGGGGACAGGGGGTATATGGCTACACCTTC. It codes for CSASGGQGVYGYTF.

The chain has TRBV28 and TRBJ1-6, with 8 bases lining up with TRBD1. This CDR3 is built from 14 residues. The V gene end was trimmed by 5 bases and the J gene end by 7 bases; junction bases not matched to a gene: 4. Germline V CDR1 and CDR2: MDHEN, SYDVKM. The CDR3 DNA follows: TGTGCCAGCAGTGGACAGGGCGGGAATTCACCCCTCCACTTT. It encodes CASSGQGGNSPLHF.

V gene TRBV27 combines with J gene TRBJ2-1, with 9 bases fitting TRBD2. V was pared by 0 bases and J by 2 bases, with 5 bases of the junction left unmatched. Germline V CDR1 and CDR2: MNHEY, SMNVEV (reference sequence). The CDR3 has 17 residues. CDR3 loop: CASSLSSRLAAYNEQFF. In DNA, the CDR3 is TGTGCCAGCAGTTTATCTTCAAGACTAGCGGCCTACAATGAGCAGTTCTTC.

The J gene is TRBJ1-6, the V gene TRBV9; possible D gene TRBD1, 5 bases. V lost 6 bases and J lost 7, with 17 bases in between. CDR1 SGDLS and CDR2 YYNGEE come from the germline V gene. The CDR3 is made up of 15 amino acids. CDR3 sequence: CASTTSEGLNSPLHF. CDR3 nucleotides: TGTGCCAGCACCACTTCGGAGGGGCTAAATTCACCCCTCCACTTT.

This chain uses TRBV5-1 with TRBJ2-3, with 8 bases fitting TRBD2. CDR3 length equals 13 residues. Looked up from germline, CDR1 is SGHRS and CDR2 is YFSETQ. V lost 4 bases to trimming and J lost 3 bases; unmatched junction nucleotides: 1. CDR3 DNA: TGCGCCAGCAGCCCGGGGGGGACAGATACGCAGTATTTT. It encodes CASSPGGTDTQYF.

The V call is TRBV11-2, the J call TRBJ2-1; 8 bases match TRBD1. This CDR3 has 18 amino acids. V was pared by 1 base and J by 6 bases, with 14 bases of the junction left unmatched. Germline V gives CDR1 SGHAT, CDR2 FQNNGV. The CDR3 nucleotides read TGTGCCAGCAGCTTAGGGAGGGATGTGGACAGGGTTCGCAATGAGCAGTTCTTC. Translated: CASSLGRDVDRVRNEQFF.

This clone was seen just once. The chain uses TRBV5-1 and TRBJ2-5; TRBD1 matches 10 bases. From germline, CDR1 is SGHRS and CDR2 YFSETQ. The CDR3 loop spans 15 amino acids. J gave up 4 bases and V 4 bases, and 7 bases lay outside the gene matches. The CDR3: CASSIGQGVRETQYF. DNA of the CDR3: TGCGCCAGCAGCATCGGACAGGGGGTGAGAGAGACCCAGTACTTC.

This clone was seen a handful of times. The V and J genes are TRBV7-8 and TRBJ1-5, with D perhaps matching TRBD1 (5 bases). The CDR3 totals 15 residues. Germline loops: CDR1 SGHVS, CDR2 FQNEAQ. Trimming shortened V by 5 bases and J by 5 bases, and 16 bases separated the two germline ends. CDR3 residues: CASSQTTRAHQPQHF. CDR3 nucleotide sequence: TGTGCCAGCAGCCAAACGACCAGGGCACATCAGCCCCAGCATTTT.

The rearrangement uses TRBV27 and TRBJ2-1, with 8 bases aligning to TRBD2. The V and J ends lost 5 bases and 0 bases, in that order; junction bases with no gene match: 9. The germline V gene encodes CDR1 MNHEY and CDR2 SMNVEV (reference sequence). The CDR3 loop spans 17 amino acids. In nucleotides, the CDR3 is TGTGCCAGCAGTCGCCCCACCACTAGCGGCTCCTACAATGAGCAGTTCTTC. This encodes CASSRPTTSGSYNEQFF.

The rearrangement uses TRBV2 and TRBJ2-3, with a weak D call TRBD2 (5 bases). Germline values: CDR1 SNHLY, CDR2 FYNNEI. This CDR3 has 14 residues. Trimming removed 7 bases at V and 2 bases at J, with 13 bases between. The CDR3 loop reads CASTLEGVTDTQYF. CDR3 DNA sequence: TGTGCCAGCACCCTCGAGGGAGTCACAGATACGCAGTATTTT.

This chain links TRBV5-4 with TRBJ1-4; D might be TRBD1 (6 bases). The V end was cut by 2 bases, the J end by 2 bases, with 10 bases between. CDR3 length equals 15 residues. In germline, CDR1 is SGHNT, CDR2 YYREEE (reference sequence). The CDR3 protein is CASSLRGATNEKLFF. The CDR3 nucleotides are TGTGCCAGCAGCTTACGGGGGGCGACTAATGAAAAACTGTTTTTT.

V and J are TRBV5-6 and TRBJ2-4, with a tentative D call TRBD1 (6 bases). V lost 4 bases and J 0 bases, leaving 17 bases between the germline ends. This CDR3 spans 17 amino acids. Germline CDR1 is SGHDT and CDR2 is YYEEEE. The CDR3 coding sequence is TGTGCCAGCAGCAGGACTCTTCAGGGGTTAGCCAAAAACATTCAGTACTTC. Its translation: CASSRTLQGLAKNIQYF.

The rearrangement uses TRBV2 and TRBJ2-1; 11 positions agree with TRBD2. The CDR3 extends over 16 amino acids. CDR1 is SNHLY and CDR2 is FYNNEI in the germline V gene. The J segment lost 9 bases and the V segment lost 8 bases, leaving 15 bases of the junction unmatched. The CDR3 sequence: CASELAGGPPRGEQFF. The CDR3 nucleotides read TGTGCCAGCGAGCTAGCGGGAGGCCCCCCTAGAGGTGAGCAGTTCTTC.